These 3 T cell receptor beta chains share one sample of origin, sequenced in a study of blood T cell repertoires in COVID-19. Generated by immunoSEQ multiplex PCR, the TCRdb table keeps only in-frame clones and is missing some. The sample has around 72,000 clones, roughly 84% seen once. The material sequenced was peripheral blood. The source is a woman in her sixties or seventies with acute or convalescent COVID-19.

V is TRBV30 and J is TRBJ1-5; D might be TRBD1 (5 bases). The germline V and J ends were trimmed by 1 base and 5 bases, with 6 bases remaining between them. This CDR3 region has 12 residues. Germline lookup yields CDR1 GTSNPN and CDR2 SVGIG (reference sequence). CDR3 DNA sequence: TGTGCCTGGAGTGGGGGGGATCAGCCCCAGCATTTT. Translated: CAWSGGDQPQHF. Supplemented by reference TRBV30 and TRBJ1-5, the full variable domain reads SQTIHQWPATLVQPVGSPLSLECTVEGTSNPNLYWYRQAAGRGLQLLFYSVGIGQISSEVPQNLSASRPQDRQFILSSKKLLLSDSGFYLCAWSGGDQPQHFGDGTRLSIL.

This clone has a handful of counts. CDR3 DNA: TGCGCCAGCAGAGACGACAGTTCCTACGAGCAGTACTTC. The encoded protein is CASRDDSSYEQYF. The J gene is TRBJ2-7, the V gene TRBV5-1; possibly TRBD1 for D (5 bases). V gave up 5 bases and J gave up 1 base, with 10 bases separating them. The CDR3 has 13 amino acids. Germline CDR1 and CDR2: SGHRS and YFSETQ. Supplemented by reference TRBV5-1 and TRBJ2-7, the full variable domain reads KAGVTQTPRYLIKTRGQQVTLSCSPISGHRSVSWYQQTPGQGLQFLFEYFSETQRNKGNFPGRFSGRQFSNSRSEMNVSTLELGDSALYLCASRDDSSYEQYFGPGTRLTVT.

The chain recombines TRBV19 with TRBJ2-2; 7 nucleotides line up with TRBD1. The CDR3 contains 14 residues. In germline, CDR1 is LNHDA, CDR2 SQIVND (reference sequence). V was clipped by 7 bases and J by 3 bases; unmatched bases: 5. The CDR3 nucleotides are TGTGCCAGTAAGGTAACAGGGGACACCGGGGAGCTGTTTTTT. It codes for CASKVTGDTGELFF.